These 25 T cell receptor beta chains came from one sample sequenced in a study of blood T cells in healthy people across ages. Together with a sample-barcoded 5' primer, a J-beta primer mix was included in a second PCR lasting roughly 6 to 12 cycles. TCRdb reanalysed the 5' RACE reads using MiXCR and keeps one entry per CDR3 protein. The table lists 800,000 to 1,000,000 distinct CDR3 sequences, 45% to 50% of them singletons. Sequenced material: blood. These receptors were taken from a man aged 25-45 years in good health.

A word on this clonotype: A read error may account for a junction end that differs from germline. This chain links TRBV20-1 with TRBJ2-7; 11 nucleotides match TRBD2. This CDR3 is 14 amino acids long. The germline CDR1 and CDR2 sequences are DFQATT and SNEGSKA (reference sequence). The CDR3 DNA reads TGCTGTGCTTCGCTAGCGGGGGGAGACAATGAGCAGTACTTC. This sequence encodes CCASLAGGDNEQYF.

This chain uses TRBV20-1 with TRBJ1-5; TRBD1 might be the D (6 bases). Germline CDR1 is DFQATT and CDR2 is SNEGSKA (reference sequence). The V gene lost 2 bases and the J gene lost 0 bases, with 14 bases spanning the gap. The CDR3 covers 16 residues. The CDR3 sequence: CSARPDRPYSNQPQHF. CDR3 bases: TGCAGTGCTAGACCGGACAGACCCTATAGCAATCAGCCCCAGCATTTT.

The genes are TRBV15 and TRBJ1-1; maybe TRBD1 (6 bases). The CDR3 runs 16 residues. Germline V gives CDR1 LNHNV, CDR2 YYDKDF (reference sequence). Trimming removed 3 bases at V and 0 bases at J, with 14 bases between. The DNA for the CDR3 is TGTGCCACCAGCAGTGAAAGACAGGTTATGAACACTGAAGCTTTCTTT. This sequence encodes CATSSERQVMNTEAFF.

The rearrangement joins TRBV4-1 to TRBJ2-1; the match to TRBD1 covers 7 bases. Germline lookup yields CDR1 MGHRA and CDR2 YSYEKL. This CDR3 has 16 amino acids. Trimming took 1 base from V and 5 from J; bases not matched to a gene: 8. The CDR3 DNA reads as TGCGCCAGCAGCCAAGGGGCCGGGACAGTAGACAATGAGCAGTTCTTC. Translating it yields CASSQGAGTVDNEQFF.

This clonotype was observed a single time. A much larger clone sits a single nucleotide away, making a read error possible. Lacking the conserved final phenylalanine or tryptophan, this CDR3 likely reflects a read error. The chain has TRBV30 and TRBJ2-1; the match to TRBD1 covers 8 bases. Germline-derived CDR1 and CDR2 are GTSNPN and SVGIG (reference sequence). Trimming at V came to 7 bases and at J to 6 bases, leaving 5 bases not matched to a gene. The CDR3 loop spans 12 amino acids. As DNA, the CDR3 is TGTGCCTTCGACAGGGGAGGCAATGAGCAGTTCATC. Protein product: CAFDRGGNEQFI.

This chain connects TRBV6-1 to TRBJ2-1; D is tentatively TRBD1 or TRBD2 (5 bases each). Germline CDR1 and CDR2: MNHNS and SASEGT. V lost 1 base, J lost 7 bases, and 11 bases lay in between. The CDR3 covers 14 residues. This chain's CDR3 is CASSEGDPSNEQFF. The CDR3 DNA is TGTGCCAGCAGTGAAGGGGACCCCTCAAATGAGCAGTTCTTC.

The CDR3: CASSPGTSGVSTGELFF. The CDR3 DNA is TGTGCCAGCAGCCCCGGGACTAGCGGGGTGTCCACCGGGGAGCTGTTTTTT. V and J are TRBV12-3 or TRBV12-4 and TRBJ2-2, with 13 bases that match TRBD2. The CDR3 has 17 residues. V dropped 6 bases and J dropped 4; count of bases not matched to a gene: 8.

This clonotype was seen a handful of times. V is TRBV20-1 and J is TRBJ1-5; 10 bases align to TRBD1. With 5 bases clipped from V and 1 base from J, the junction kept 2 bases outside the gene matches. The CDR3 runs to 14 residues. Germline CDR1 reads DFQATT; CDR2 reads SNEGSKA (reference sequence). The CDR3 region is CSARQGASNQPQHF. The CDR3, as DNA: TGCAGTGCTCGACAGGGGGCAAGCAATCAGCCCCAGCATTTT.

In this sample, this clonotype turned up a few times. The gene calls are TRBV9 and TRBJ2-4; D might be TRBD2 (6 bases). Judging by the DNA end, TRBJ2-5 fits better; the J call may be wrong. This CDR3 is built from 14 residues. Per germline, CDR1 SGDLS and CDR2 YYNGEE. DNA for the CDR3: TGTGCCAGCAGCGGCTCGGGGAGGCAAGAGACCCAGTACTTC. It translates to CASSGSGRQETQYF.

This sequence joins TRBV10-3 and TRBJ1-2; the match to TRBD1 covers 10 bases. Germline CDR1 ENHRY, CDR2 SYGVKD. This CDR3 is built from 15 residues. V lost 3 bases to trimming and J lost 8 bases; unmatched junction nucleotides: 9. The CDR3 reads CAISDPRDRGVGYTF. In DNA, the CDR3 is TGTGCCATCAGTGACCCCCGGGACAGGGGTGTGGGCTACACCTTC.

The table lists this clonotype with many counts. The chain recombines TRBV7-2 with TRBJ1-6; 7 bases are a match to TRBD1. Trimming took 8 bases from V and 5 from J; bases not matched to a gene: 3. Germline CDR1 is SGHTA and CDR2 is FQGNSA. The CDR3 consists of 13 residues. In nucleotides, the CDR3 is TGTGCCAGCGGGGGACAGAATAATTCACCCCTCCACTTT. Translation: CASGGQNNSPLHF.

The chain has TRBV28 and TRBJ2-7; D remains unclear. The CDR3 covers 15 residues. Trimming pared 1 base from V and 4 bases from J, leaving 14 bases between. Germline CDR1 reads MDHEN; CDR2 reads SYDVKM. The CDR3 here is CASSLYGRIIYEQYF. The CDR3 DNA reads as TGTGCCAGCAGTTTATATGGCAGGATTATATACGAGCAGTACTTC.

The chain joins TRBV5-6 to TRBJ2-7; D may correspond to TRBD1 or TRBD2 (5 bases each). From germline, CDR1 is SGHDT and CDR2 YYEEEE. The CDR3 totals 14 residues. V was cut by 5 bases and J by 0 bases, with 12 bases left in between. Written as DNA, the CDR3 is TGTGCCAGCAGGCCGGGACGTCGCTCCTACGAGCAGTACTTC. Amino acid sequence: CASRPGRRSYEQYF.

This clonotype was picked up a small number of times. The chain is built from TRBV6-5 and TRBJ2-5; TRBD1 aligns across 8 bases. This CDR3 spans 12 amino acids. V shed 2 bases, J shed 9 bases, and the junction held 2 bases outside the gene matches. Germline lookup yields CDR1 MNHEY and CDR2 SVGAGI. CDR3 coding DNA: TGTGCCAGCAGTTACGGGACAGGTTCCCAGTACTTC. This codes for CASSYGTGSQYF.

The chain links TRBV5-1 to TRBJ2-3, with 10 bases matching TRBD1. This CDR3 contains 15 residues. Losses at the gene ends were 2 bases for V and 4 bases for J; bases not matched to a gene: 4. Per the germline V gene, CDR1 is SGHRS and CDR2 is YFSETQ. The CDR3 coding sequence is TGCGCCAGCAGCTTCGACAGGGGGCGCGCAGATACGCAGTATTTT. As protein: CASSFDRGRADTQYF.

The chain combines TRBV9 with TRBJ2-5; D not resolved. V lost 5 bases and J 1 base, leaving 15 bases between the germline ends. This CDR3 has 15 residues. Looked up from germline, CDR1 is SGDLS and CDR2 is YYNGEE. CDR3 DNA sequence: TGTGCCAGCAGTCAATATCGAAACCTCCAAGAGACCCAGTACTTC. As protein: CASSQYRNLQETQYF.

The chain combines TRBV27 with TRBJ2-7; TRBD1 might be the D (6 bases). Germline CDR1 MNHEY, CDR2 SMNVEV (reference sequence). V lost 7 bases to trimming and J lost 0 bases, with 16 bases between them. This CDR3 spans 15 amino acids. The CDR3 DNA reads TGTGCCAGCACCCTAACAGGGTTCGACTCCTACGAGCAGTACTTC. This gives the protein CASTLTGFDSYEQYF.

This rearrangement joins TRBV20-1 to TRBJ1-5; 9 nucleotides line up with TRBD1. J was trimmed by 8 bases and V by 3 bases; bases with no gene match: 11. The germline V gene has CDR1 DFQATT and CDR2 SNEGSKA (reference sequence). This CDR3 comprises 15 residues. CDR3 sequence: CSASAGQGTRKPQHF. The CDR3 region has the DNA TGCAGTGCTAGTGCAGGACAGGGGACCAGAAAGCCCCAGCATTTT.

This clonotype turned up a few times. V and J are TRBV5-1 and TRBJ2-7; 7 bases are shared with TRBD1. After removal of 0 bases from V and 3 bases from J, the junction contained 3 bases not matched to a gene. Germline V CDR1 and CDR2: SGHRS, YFSETQ. The CDR3 contains 14 residues. The CDR3 DNA is TGCGCCAGCAGCTTGGGGGACAGTTTCTACGAGCAGTACTTC. The encoded protein is CASSLGDSFYEQYF. Complete variable domain (other parts from reference TRBV5-1 and TRBJ2-7): KAGVTQTPRYLIKTRGQQVTLSCSPISGHRSVSWYQQTPGQGLQFLFEYFSETQRNKGNFPGRFSGRQFSNSRSEMNVSTLELGDSALYLCASSLGDSFYEQYFGPGTRLTVT.

This clonotype was recorded a few times. The CDR3 reads CASSEFVLLGTTDTQYF. CDR3 DNA sequence: TGTGCCAGCAGTGAATTTGTACTCCTTGGGACCACAGATACGCAGTATTTT. The V and J genes are TRBV25-1 and TRBJ2-3; D tentatively fits TRBD1 or TRBD2 (5 bases each). Germline V gene data show CDR1 as MGHDK and CDR2 as SYGVNS. With 1 base removed from V and 2 bases from J, the gap between germline ends came to 16 bases. The CDR3 covers 17 residues.

This clonotype was detected a few times. The chain links TRBV4-1 to TRBJ1-5; D might be TRBD1 (6 bases). V was trimmed by 0 bases and J by 2 bases, leaving 20 bases between them. Germline V gene data show CDR1 as MGHRA and CDR2 as YSYEKL. The CDR3 consists of 19 residues. The CDR3 loop reads CASSQDRGRGTMGNQPQHF. CDR3 DNA sequence: TGCGCCAGCAGCCAAGATAGGGGCAGGGGTACAATGGGCAATCAGCCCCAGCATTTT.

This clonotype has a count of ten or more. J is TRBJ2-5 and V is TRBV12-3 or TRBV12-4, with D perhaps assigned TRBD1 or TRBD2 (6 bases each). The CDR3 is made up of 15 amino acids. Trimming left V 2 bases short and J 0 bases short, with 10 bases between. The CDR3 nucleotides read TGTGCCAGCAGTTTACGGGGGCTCTACCAAGAGACCCAGTACTTC. This codes for CASSLRGLYQETQYF.

This chain links TRBV20-1 with TRBJ2-1, with D possibly being TRBD1 or TRBD2 (5 bases each). This CDR3 comprises 12 residues. Trimming pared 4 bases from V and 5 bases from J, leaving 9 bases between. Germline loops: CDR1 DFQATT, CDR2 SNEGSKA (reference sequence). The CDR3 DNA follows: TGCAGTGCTACGGGACCTGACAATGAGCAGTTCTTC. Residues: CSATGPDNEQFF.

The CDR3 spells CASSGGQGVPEAFF. The CDR3 coding sequence is TGCGCCAGCAGCGGGGGACAGGGGGTCCCTGAAGCTTTCTTT. The V call is TRBV4-1, the J call TRBJ1-1, with 11 bases identical to TRBD1. V trimming: 5 bases; J trimming: 6 bases; junction bases outside the gene matches: 5. Germline loops: CDR1 MGHRA, CDR2 YSYEKL. This CDR3 is built from 14 residues.

CDR3 region: CASSFGSSYGYTF. The CDR3 DNA sequence: TGTGCCAGCAGTTTCGGCAGCTCCTATGGCTACACCTTC. This chain links TRBV27 with TRBJ1-2; unclear D gene. Per germline, CDR1 MNHEY and CDR2 SMNVEV (reference sequence). The CDR3 extends over 13 amino acids. Trimming removed 3 bases at V and 4 bases at J, with 9 bases between.